These 10 T cell receptor beta chains came from one sample sequenced in a study of shared clonotypes between healthy human individuals. Data came from immunoSEQ multiplex PCR; TCRdb stores just in-frame clones and leaves some out. The sample holds 1,500,000 or so clones, roughly 96% seen once. The specimen was naive CD4+ T cells sorted from blood. Subset indicated: CD45RA+ positively selected. These TCRs come from a man under 40 in good health.

The chain combines TRBV28 with TRBJ1-4; possible D gene TRBD1, 5 bases. Trimming shortened V by 7 bases and J by 3 bases, and 12 bases separated the two germline ends. Germline CDR1 MDHEN, CDR2 SYDVKM. The CDR3 sequence is 14 residues long. CDR3 nucleotides: TGTGCCAGCACCCAAGGGGTAGCTAATGAAAAACTGTTTTTT. Translating gives CASTQGVANEKLFF.

The rearrangement joins TRBV18 to TRBJ2-7; 14 bases are shared with TRBD2. The V segment lost 2 bases and the J segment 4 bases; nucleotides outside the gene matches: 4. The CDR3 sequence is 16 residues long. Germline CDR1 reads KGHSH; CDR2 reads LQKENI. Written as DNA, the CDR3 is TGTGCCAGCTCACCAGGGGGGACTAGCGGGAGTTACGAGCAGTACTTC. It is translated as CASSPGGTSGSYEQYF.

The chain joins TRBV29-1 to TRBJ1-1, with a weak D call TRBD1 (6 bases). V was cut by 4 bases and J by 1 base, with 10 bases left in between. Germline lookup yields CDR1 SQVTM and CDR2 ANQGSEA. The CDR3 contains 13 residues. CDR3 sequence reads: CSVGTAKNTEAFF. The CDR3 nucleotides are TGCAGCGTTGGGACAGCCAAGAACACTGAAGCTTTCTTT.

The CDR3 here is CSVTSGTGNYGYTF. The CDR3 region has the DNA TGCAGCGTTACATCCGGGACAGGGAACTATGGCTACACCTTC. The rearrangement links TRBV29-1 to TRBJ1-2; 9 bases match TRBD1. CDR1 is SQVTM, CDR2 ANQGSEA, per germline. The CDR3 consists of 14 residues. Trimming removed 5 bases from V and 2 bases from J; junction bases left unmatched: 6. The full variable domain, with the rest looked up from reference TRBV29-1 and TRBJ1-2, is SAVISQKPSRDICQRGTSLTIQCQVDSQVTMMFWYRQQPGQSLTLIATANQGSEATYESGFVIDKFPISRPNLTFSTLTVSNMSPEDSSIYLCSVTSGTGNYGYTFGSGTRLTVV.

The V call is TRBV7-2, the J call TRBJ2-7; no clear D. This CDR3 contains 14 residues. Germline loops: CDR1 SGHTA, CDR2 FQGNSA. V lost 6 bases and J lost 7, with 19 bases in between. The CDR3 protein is CASSSARPFGEQYF. In nucleotides, the CDR3 is TGTGCCAGCAGTTCAGCACGACCCTTCGGGGAGCAGTACTTC.

The rearrangement links TRBV10-3 to TRBJ2-7; 9 bases are shared with TRBD1. This CDR3 is built from 16 residues. Germline V gene lookup returns CDR1 ENHRY and CDR2 SYGVKD. J gave up 4 bases and V 0 bases, and 7 bases lay outside the gene matches. The CDR3 DNA reads as TGTGCCATCAGTGAGTCAGGAGGGACAGGGCCATACGAGCAGTACTTC. As protein: CAISESGGTGPYEQYF.

J is TRBJ1-2 and V is TRBV7-9; a weak D match, TRBD1 (6 bases). Trimming took off 5 bases at V and 2 bases at J, with 15 bases between the two ends. This CDR3 spans 15 amino acids. Germline V gives CDR1 SEHNR, CDR2 FQNEAQ (reference sequence). CDR3 protein: CASSRAGEDNYGYTF. DNA of the CDR3: TGTGCCAGCAGCCGTGCAGGGGAGGACAACTATGGCTACACCTTC.

This chain uses TRBV9 with TRBJ2-1; 9 bases are a match to TRBD2. Trimming removed 0 bases from V and 7 bases from J; junction bases left unmatched: 5. CDR3 length: 15 amino acids. Germline CDR1 reads SGDLS; CDR2 reads YYNGEE. Written as DNA, the CDR3 is TGTGCCAGCAGCGTAGGGGCTAGCGGGACGAATGAGCAGTTCTTC. Translation gives CASSVGASGTNEQFF. The full variable domain, with the rest looked up from reference TRBV9 and TRBJ2-1, is DSGVTQTPKHLITATGQRVTLRCSPRSGDLSVYWYQQSLDQGLQFLIQYYNGEERAKGNILERFSAQQFPDLHSELNLSSLELGDSALYFCASSVGASGTNEQFFGPGTRLTVL.

CDR3 DNA sequence: TGTGCCAGCAGCCTAAATCAGTTCACTGAAGCTTTCTTT. Translated: CASSLNQFTEAFF. The chain uses TRBV9 and TRBJ1-1; no reliable D call. Trimming took off 4 bases at V and 4 bases at J, with 11 bases between the two ends. CDR3 length: 13 residues. Germline loops: CDR1 SGDLS, CDR2 YYNGEE.

The chain recombines TRBV14 with TRBJ2-2; D call uncertain. Trimming cost V 2 bases and J 4 bases, with 11 bases left between them. CDR1 SGHDN and CDR2 FVKESK come from the germline V gene. The CDR3 consists of 15 residues. The CDR3 DNA reads as TGTGCCAGCAGCCAAACAGTAGGTTCCACCGGGGAGCTGTTTTTT. It translates to CASSQTVGSTGELFF.